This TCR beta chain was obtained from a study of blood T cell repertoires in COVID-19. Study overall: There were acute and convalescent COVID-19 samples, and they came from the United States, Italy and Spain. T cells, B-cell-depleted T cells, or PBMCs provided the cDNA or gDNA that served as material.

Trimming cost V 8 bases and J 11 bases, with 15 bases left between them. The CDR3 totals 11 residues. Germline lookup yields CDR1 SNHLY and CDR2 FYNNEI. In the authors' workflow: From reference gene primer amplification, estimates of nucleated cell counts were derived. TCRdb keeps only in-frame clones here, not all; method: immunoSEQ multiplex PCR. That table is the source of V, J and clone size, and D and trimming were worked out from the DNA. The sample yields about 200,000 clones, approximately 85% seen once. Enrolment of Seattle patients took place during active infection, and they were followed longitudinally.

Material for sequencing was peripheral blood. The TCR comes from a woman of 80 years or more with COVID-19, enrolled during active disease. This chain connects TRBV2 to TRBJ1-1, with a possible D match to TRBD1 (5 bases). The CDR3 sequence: CASDEKGRAFF. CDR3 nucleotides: TGTGCCAGCGACGAGAAGGGGAGGGCTTTCTTT.